The T cell receptor (beta chain) under discussion was sequenced for a study of blood T cell repertoires in COVID-19. Study details: Specimens from acute and convalescent COVID-19 originated in the United States, Italy and Spain. T cells, B-cell-depleted T cells, or PBMCs supplied cDNA or gDNA.

It was during active infection that Seattle patients were enrolled and then longitudinally followed. The CDR3 contains 14 residues. CDR1 is SEHNR and CDR2 is FQNEAQ in the germline V gene (reference sequence). Unmatched junction bases numbered 7, after V lost 4 bases and J lost 8 bases. Per the study methods: Estimation of nucleated cell counts was performed using reference gene primer amplification. Profiling relied on immunoSEQ multiplex PCR, and the TCRdb table lists in-frame clones only, not all of them. V and J calls and clone size follow that table, whereas D and trimming were derived from the DNA. The sample includes some 200,000 clones, roughly four fifths seen only once; the top ten take 7.5% to 9%.

Sequencing was done on a sample of peripheral blood. V gene TRBV7-9 combines with J gene TRBJ1-2, with 10 bases aligning to TRBD1. This clonotype was obtained from a woman of 80 years or more with COVID-19, enrolled during active disease. This CDR3 is CASSYTGTGAGYTF. In DNA form, the CDR3 reads TGTGCCAGCAGCTACACCGGGACAGGGGCCGGCTACACCTTC.